Below are 2 T cell receptor beta chains sequenced from a single sample in a study of vaccination effects on CD4 cells after COVID-19. Assay used: immunoSEQ multiplex PCR; TCRdb lists only in-frame clones, some missing. The table includes 10,000 to 13,000 clones, 65% to 75% detected once. Antigen-specific CD4+ T cells were expanded with viral peptide pools in the ViraFEST assay before sequencing. After roughly ten days in culture, the CD4+ T cells were isolated. Antigen specificity for these receptors is unknown. This material consisted of CD4+ T cells from PBMCs cultured with HCoV-229E spike peptides, taken before COVID-19 vaccination. These receptors all stem from a human donor who received a COVID-19 vaccine.

The chain joins TRBV3-1 (or the pseudogene TRBV3-2) to TRBJ1-6; tentatively, D is TRBD1 (6 bases). The CDR3 consists of 17 residues. Germline V gene sequence: CDR1 LGHDT, CDR2 YNNKEL (reference sequence). The ends were cut back, 2 bases at V and 7 bases at J, with 18 bases in the middle. CDR3 coding DNA: TGTGCCAGCAGCCAAAGTATTTGGGGGCTAGAGAATTCACCCCTCCACTTT. Translation gives CASSQSIWGLENSPLHF.

The rearrangement joins TRBV28 to TRBJ2-7, with 15 bases fitting TRBD2. Germline lookup yields CDR1 MDHEN and CDR2 SYDVKM. The CDR3 is made up of 19 amino acids. The V gene end was trimmed by 5 bases and the J gene end by 3 bases; junction bases not matched to a gene: 14. The DNA for the CDR3 is TGTGCCAGCAGTCTCGAGCCCGGGACTAGCGGGAGGACCAGCTACGAGCAGTACTTC. Translating it yields CASSLEPGTSGRTSYEQYF.